The 17 T cell receptor beta chains given below trace back to one sample, sequenced in a study of response to subunit inactivated influenza vaccine. MiXCR, run by TCRdb on the RT-PCR reads, gives a single entry per CDR3 protein. This sample has about half a million distinct CDR3 sequences, with about 25% found just once. The sample consisted of CD4+ T cells sorted from PBMCs, taken approximately 5 days after vaccination. The receptors come from a man in his forties or fifties who received an inactivated influenza vaccine.

This clonotype has more than one count but fewer than ten. The CDR3 sequence: CASSLGGMISYEQYF. CDR3 nucleotides: TGCGCCAGCAGCTTGGGCGGCATGATTTCCTACGAGCAGTACTTC. The rearrangement links TRBV5-1 to TRBJ2-7; D remains unclear. V lost 0 bases to trimming and J lost 1 base, with 11 bases between them. This CDR3 has 15 residues. Germline V gene lookup returns CDR1 SGHRS and CDR2 YFSETQ.

The table lists this clonotype with a few counts. V and J are TRBV24-1 and TRBJ2-2; D may be TRBD2 (5 bases). This CDR3 comprises 14 residues. In germline, CDR1 is KGHDR, CDR2 SFDVKD. V gave up 5 bases and J gave up 1 base, with 7 bases separating them. CDR3 region: CATSGGLNTGELFF. CDR3 in DNA: TGTGCCACCAGTGGAGGACTGAACACCGGGGAGCTGTTTTTT.

The chain joins TRBV28 to TRBJ2-5; D may correspond to TRBD1 or TRBD2 (5 bases each). Trimming removed 5 bases at V and 3 bases at J, with 16 bases between. The CDR3 has 15 residues. Germline V CDR1 and CDR2: MDHEN, SYDVKM. DNA for the CDR3: TGTGCCAGCAGTCCTCGCGGGCAGGGTGAAGAGACCCAGTACTTC. Translation: CASSPRGQGEETQYF. Together with reference TRBV28 and TRBJ2-5, the CDR3 gives the full variable domain: DVKVTQSSRYLVKRTGEKVFLECVQDMDHENMFWYRQDPGLGLRLIYFSYDVKMKEKGDIPEGYSVSREKKERFSLILESASTNQTSMYLCASSPRGQGEETQYFGPGTRLLVL.

The chain uses TRBV12-3 or TRBV12-4 and TRBJ1-1, with D possibly matching TRBD1 (5 bases). CDR3 size: 14 residues. Trimming removed 6 bases from V and 0 bases from J, with 11 bases in between. The CDR3 DNA reads TGTGCCAGCAGAGCGACAGCTATGAACACTGAAGCTTTCTTT. It encodes CASRATAMNTEAFF.

The chain has TRBV10-3 and TRBJ2-2; weak D call: TRBD2 (5 bases). There are 12 residues in the CDR3. Trimming removed 5 bases from V and 6 bases from J, with 7 bases in between. The germline gives CDR1 ENHRY, CDR2 SYGVKD. This CDR3 is CAISRTAGELFF. The CDR3 nucleotides read TGTGCCATCAGTCGGACTGCCGGGGAGCTGTTTTTT.

This clonotype was seen once. This sequence joins TRBV7-8 and TRBJ2-1; 10 bases fit TRBD2. This CDR3 comprises 20 residues. Germline lookup yields CDR1 SGHVS and CDR2 FQNEAQ. V shed 1 base and J 1 base; nucleotides not matched to a gene: 13. The CDR3 DNA reads TGTGCCAGCAGCTTAGGGGAGCGGGGGGGCTCTCTTAGGTCCTACAATGAGCAGTTCTTC. It specifies CASSLGERGGSLRSYNEQFF.

There are a few counts of this clonotype. The chain combines TRBV12-3 or TRBV12-4 with TRBJ2-5, with TRBD1 identical over 12 bases. After removal of 5 bases from V and 4 bases from J, the junction contained 11 bases not matched to a gene. CDR3 length: 17 residues. CDR3 nucleotides: TGTGCCAGCAGTCCAACAACGGGACAGGGGGCAAGAGAGACCCAGTACTTC. Amino acid sequence: CASSPTTGQGARETQYF.

This chain joins TRBV29-1 and TRBJ2-2, with D possibly matching TRBD1 (5 bases). The germline V gene encodes CDR1 SQVTM and CDR2 ANQGSEA. The CDR3 is made up of 15 amino acids. V lost 5 bases, J lost 2 bases, and 15 bases lay in between. The DNA of the CDR3 is TGCAGCGTTCTTCTGGGCAGGGATAACACCGGGGAGCTGTTTTTT. It codes for CSVLLGRDNTGELFF.

V gene TRBV4-2 combines with J gene TRBJ2-3, with D perhaps matching TRBD2 (6 bases). Trimming removed 4 bases from V and 6 bases from J, with 11 bases in between. The CDR3 is 13 amino acids. Germline CDR1 reads LGHNA; CDR2 reads YNFKEQ. Here the CDR3 reads CASSPVGGDTQYF. CDR3 DNA: TGTGCCAGCAGCCCCGTGGGAGGCGATACGCAGTATTTT.

The gene calls are TRBV9 and TRBJ2-3; D uncertain. CDR3 length: 14 amino acids. Per the germline V gene, CDR1 is SGDLS and CDR2 is YYNGEE. Trimming removed 4 bases from V and 5 bases from J, with 14 bases in between. This CDR3 reads CASSSPRGGDTQYF. The CDR3 DNA sequence: TGTGCCAGCAGCTCCCCCCGTGGCGGAGATACGCAGTATTTT.

CDR3 coding DNA: TGTGCCAGCAGCCCCAATCGTTTCTGGGGGAGCAACACCGGGGAGCTGTTTTTT. It encodes CASSPNRFWGSNTGELFF. The rearrangement joins TRBV11-2 to TRBJ2-2; possibly TRBD1 or TRBD2 for D (5 bases each). The CDR3 is 18 amino acids. V lost 5 bases, J lost 2 bases, and 21 bases lay in between. Germline V gene data show CDR1 as SGHAT and CDR2 as FQNNGV.

The chain employs TRBV29-1 and TRBJ1-1; 9 bases agree with TRBD1. The V and J ends lost 4 bases and 4 bases, in that order; junction bases with no gene match: 4. From germline, CDR1 is SQVTM and CDR2 ANQGSEA. The CDR3 is made up of 13 amino acids. The CDR3 DNA follows: TGCAGCGTTGTCAGGACAGGGGTCACTGAAGCTTTCTTT. Protein sequence: CSVVRTGVTEAFF.

The chain carries TRBV6-1 and TRBJ2-7; perhaps D is TRBD1 or TRBD2 (5 bases each). Germline V gene sequence: CDR1 MNHNS, CDR2 SASEGT. CDR3 length: 16 residues. Trimming pared 6 bases from V and 0 bases from J, leaving 18 bases between. The CDR3 DNA reads as TGTGCCAGCAGATGGACTGATACAGGAAGCTCCTACGAGCAGTACTTC. Translated, it gives CASRWTDTGSSYEQYF.

This clonotype showed up just a few times. J is TRBJ1-3 and V is TRBV4-3; D gene uncertain. Trimming left V 0 bases short and J 2 bases short, with 11 bases between. Germline assignment: CDR1 LGHNA and CDR2 YSLEER. This CDR3 has 16 residues. In DNA form, the CDR3 reads TGCGCCAGCAGCCAAGATCTCCAGCTTACTGGAAACACCATATATTTT. Amino acid sequence: CASSQDLQLTGNTIYF.

The rearrangement links TRBV11-1 to TRBJ1-6; a weak D match, TRBD1 (6 bases). The CDR3 runs to 19 residues. V was pared by 5 bases and J by 1 base, with 21 bases between. Germline CDR1 reads SGHAT; CDR2 reads FQDESV (reference sequence). This CDR3 is CASSAMISGGRSYNSPLHF. DNA for the CDR3: TGTGCCAGCAGCGCCATGATCAGCGGGGGCAGATCCTATAATTCACCCCTCCACTTT.

This clonotype was detected a few times. This sequence joins TRBV4-3 and TRBJ2-1; 7 bases fit TRBD1. Trimming cost V 0 bases and J 8 bases; bases outside gene matches: 13. There are 17 residues in the CDR3. Germline V gene sequence: CDR1 LGHNA, CDR2 YSLEER. The CDR3: CASSQEWGVKRGHEQFF. CDR3 nucleotides: TGCGCCAGCAGCCAAGAATGGGGCGTTAAGAGGGGGCATGAGCAGTTCTTC.

This clonotype was counted between two and nine times. This sequence joins TRBV10-3 and TRBJ2-7; 10 bases are a match to TRBD1. This CDR3 is 14 amino acids long. Germline loops: CDR1 ENHRY, CDR2 SYGVKD. The CDR3: CASRRGQGAYEQYF. In DNA form, the CDR3 reads TGTGCTTCAAGGAGAGGACAGGGGGCCTACGAGCAGTACTTC.